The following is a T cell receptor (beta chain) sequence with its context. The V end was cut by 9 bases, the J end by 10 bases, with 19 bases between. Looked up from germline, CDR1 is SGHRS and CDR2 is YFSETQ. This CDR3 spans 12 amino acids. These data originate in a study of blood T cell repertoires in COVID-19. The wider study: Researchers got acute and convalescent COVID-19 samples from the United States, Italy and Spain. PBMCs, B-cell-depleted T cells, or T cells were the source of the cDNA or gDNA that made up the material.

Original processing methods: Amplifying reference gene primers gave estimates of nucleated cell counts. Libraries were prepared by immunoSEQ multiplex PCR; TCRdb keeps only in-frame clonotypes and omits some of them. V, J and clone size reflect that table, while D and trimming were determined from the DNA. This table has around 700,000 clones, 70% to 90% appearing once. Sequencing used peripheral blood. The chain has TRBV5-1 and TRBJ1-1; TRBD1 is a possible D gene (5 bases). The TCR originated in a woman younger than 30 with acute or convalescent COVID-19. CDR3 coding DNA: TGCGCCACTTCAGTAAGGGGCGAGAGAGCTTTCTTT. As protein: CATSVRGERAFF.